This TCR beta chain is from a study of response to subunit inactivated influenza vaccine. Study outcomes and limitations: Only a handful of new T cells, the authors suggested, are recruited with each seasonal influenza vaccination.

One entry per CDR3 protein results from TCRdb running MiXCR on the RT-PCR reads. The sample consists of fewer than 800,000 distinct CDR3 sequences, about a sixth of them appearing once. This clonotype occurred a few times. Its target is unknown. Trimming shortened V by 7 bases and J by 0 bases, and 12 bases separated the two germline ends. The germline V gene encodes CDR1 WSHSY and CDR2 SAAADI. This CDR3 contains 14 residues. This sequence joins TRBV10-2 and TRBJ1-1; D ambiguous. The specimen comprised PBMCs from blood, sampled 12 days after vaccination. The origin of this receptor is a middle-aged man who received an inactivated influenza vaccine. Here the CDR3 DNA reads TGCGCCAGCATTTCCCCCGGCTTGAACACTGAAGCTTTCTTT. This gives the protein CASISPGLNTEAFF.